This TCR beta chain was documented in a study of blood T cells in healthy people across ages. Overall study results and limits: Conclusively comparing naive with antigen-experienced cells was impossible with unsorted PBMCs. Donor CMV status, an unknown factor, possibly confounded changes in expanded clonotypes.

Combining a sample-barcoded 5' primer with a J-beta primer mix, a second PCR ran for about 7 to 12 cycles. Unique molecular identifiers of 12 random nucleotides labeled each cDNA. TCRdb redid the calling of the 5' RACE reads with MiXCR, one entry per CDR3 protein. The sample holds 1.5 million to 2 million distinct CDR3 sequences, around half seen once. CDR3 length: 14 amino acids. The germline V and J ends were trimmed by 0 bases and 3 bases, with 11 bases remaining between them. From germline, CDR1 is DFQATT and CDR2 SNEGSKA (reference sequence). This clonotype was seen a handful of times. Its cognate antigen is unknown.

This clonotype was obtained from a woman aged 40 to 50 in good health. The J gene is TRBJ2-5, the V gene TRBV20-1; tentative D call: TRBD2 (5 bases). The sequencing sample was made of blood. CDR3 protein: CSAREEGEEETQYF. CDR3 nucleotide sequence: TGCAGTGCTAGAGAAGAGGGTGAAGAAGAGACCCAGTACTTC.